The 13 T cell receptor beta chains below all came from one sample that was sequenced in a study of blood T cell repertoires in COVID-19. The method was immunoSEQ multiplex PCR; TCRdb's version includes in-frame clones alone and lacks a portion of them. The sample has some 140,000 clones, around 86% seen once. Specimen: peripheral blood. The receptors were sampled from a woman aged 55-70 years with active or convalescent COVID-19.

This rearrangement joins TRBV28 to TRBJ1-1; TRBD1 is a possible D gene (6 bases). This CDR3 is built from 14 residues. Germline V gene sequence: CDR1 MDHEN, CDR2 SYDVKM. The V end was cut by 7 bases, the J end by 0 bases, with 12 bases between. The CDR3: CASMGAIMNTEAFF. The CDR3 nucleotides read TGTGCCAGCATGGGGGCCATCATGAACACTGAAGCTTTCTTT. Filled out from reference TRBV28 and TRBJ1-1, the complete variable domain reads DVKVTQSSRYLVKRTGEKVFLECVQDMDHENMFWYRQDPGLGLRLIYFSYDVKMKEKGDIPEGYSVSREKKERFSLILESASTNQTSMYLCASMGAIMNTEAFFGQGTRLTVV.

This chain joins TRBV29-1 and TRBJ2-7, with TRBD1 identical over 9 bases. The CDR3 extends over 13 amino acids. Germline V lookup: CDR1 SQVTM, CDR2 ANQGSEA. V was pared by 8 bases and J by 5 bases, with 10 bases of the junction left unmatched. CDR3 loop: CSPRQGDSDEQYV. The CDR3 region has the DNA TGCAGCCCCCGACAGGGGGATAGTGACGAGCAGTACGTC.

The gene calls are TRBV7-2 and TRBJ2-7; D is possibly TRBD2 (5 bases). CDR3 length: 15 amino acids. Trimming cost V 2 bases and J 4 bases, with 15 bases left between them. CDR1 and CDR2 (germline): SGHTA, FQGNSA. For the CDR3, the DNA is TGTGCCAGCAGCTTATTGCCGGACTTTCCTTACGAGCAGTACTTC. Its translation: CASSLLPDFPYEQYF.

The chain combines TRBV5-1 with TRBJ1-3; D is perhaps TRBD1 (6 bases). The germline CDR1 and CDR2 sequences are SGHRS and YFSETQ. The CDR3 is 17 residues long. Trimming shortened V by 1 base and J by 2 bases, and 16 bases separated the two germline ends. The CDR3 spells CASSLSGPGHPGNTIYF. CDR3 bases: TGCGCCAGCAGCTTGAGTGGACCGGGACATCCTGGAAACACCATATATTTT.

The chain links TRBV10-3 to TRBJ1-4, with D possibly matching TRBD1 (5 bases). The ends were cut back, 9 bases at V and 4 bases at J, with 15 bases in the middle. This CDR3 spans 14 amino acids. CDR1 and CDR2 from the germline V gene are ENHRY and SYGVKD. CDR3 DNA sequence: TGTGCCATATCGAGGGGAGGGGATAATGAAAAACTGTTTTTT. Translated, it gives CAISRGGDNEKLFF.

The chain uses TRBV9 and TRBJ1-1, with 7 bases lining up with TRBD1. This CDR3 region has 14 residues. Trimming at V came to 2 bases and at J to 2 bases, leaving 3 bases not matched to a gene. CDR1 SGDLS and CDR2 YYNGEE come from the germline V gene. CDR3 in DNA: TGTGCCAGCAGCGTCGGGACAGTTAACACTGAAGCTTTCTTT. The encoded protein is CASSVGTVNTEAFF.

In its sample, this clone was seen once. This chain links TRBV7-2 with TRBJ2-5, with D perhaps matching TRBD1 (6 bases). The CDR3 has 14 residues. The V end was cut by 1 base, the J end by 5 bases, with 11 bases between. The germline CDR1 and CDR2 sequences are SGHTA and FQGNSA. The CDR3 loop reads CASSLDAGVETQYF. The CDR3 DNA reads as TGTGCCAGCAGCTTAGACGCAGGGGTCGAGACCCAGTACTTC.

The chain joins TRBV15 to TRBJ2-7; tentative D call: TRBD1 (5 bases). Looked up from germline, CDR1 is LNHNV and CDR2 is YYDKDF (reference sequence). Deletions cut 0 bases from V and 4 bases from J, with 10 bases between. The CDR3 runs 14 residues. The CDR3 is CATSRDRVQYEQYF. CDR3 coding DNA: TGTGCCACCAGCAGAGACAGGGTACAATACGAGCAGTACTTC.

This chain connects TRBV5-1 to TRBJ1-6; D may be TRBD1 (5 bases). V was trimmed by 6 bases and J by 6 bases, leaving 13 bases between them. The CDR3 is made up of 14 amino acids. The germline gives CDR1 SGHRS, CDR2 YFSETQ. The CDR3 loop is CASTRESINSPLHF. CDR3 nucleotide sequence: TGCGCCAGCACCAGGGAATCTATTAATTCACCCCTCCACTTT. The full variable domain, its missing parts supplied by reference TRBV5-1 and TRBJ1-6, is KAGVTQTPRYLIKTRGQQVTLSCSPISGHRSVSWYQQTPGQGLQFLFEYFSETQRNKGNFPGRFSGRQFSNSRSEMNVSTLELGDSALYLCASTRESINSPLHFGNGTRLTVT.

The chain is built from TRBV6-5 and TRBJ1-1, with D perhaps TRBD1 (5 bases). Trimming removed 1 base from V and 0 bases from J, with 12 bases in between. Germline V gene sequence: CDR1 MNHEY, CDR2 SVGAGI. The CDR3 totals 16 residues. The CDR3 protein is CASSYFTGAMNTEAFF. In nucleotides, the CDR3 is TGTGCCAGCAGTTACTTTACAGGTGCCATGAACACTGAAGCTTTCTTT.

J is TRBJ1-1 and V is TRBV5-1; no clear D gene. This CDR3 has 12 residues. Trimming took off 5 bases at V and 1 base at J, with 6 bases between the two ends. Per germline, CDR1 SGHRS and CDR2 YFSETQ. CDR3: CASRYGNTEAFF. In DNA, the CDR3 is TGCGCCAGCAGGTACGGGAACACTGAAGCTTTCTTT.

CDR3 residues: CASSDGGIGTDTQYF. Written as DNA, the CDR3 is TGTGCCAGCAGTGACGGGGGGATCGGCACAGATACGCAGTATTTT. The rearrangement uses TRBV5-4 and TRBJ2-3, with 7 bases lining up with TRBD2. V lost 5 bases and J lost 1; bases outside the gene matches: 7. This CDR3 is 15 amino acids long. Germline V gene sequence: CDR1 SGHNT, CDR2 YYREEE (reference sequence).

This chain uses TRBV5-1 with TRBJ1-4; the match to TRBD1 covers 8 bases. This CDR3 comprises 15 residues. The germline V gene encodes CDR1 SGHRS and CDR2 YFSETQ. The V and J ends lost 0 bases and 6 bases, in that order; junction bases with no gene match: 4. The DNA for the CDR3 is TGCGCCAGCAGCTTGGCCGGACAGGGAGATGAAAAACTGTTTTTT. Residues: CASSLAGQGDEKLFF.